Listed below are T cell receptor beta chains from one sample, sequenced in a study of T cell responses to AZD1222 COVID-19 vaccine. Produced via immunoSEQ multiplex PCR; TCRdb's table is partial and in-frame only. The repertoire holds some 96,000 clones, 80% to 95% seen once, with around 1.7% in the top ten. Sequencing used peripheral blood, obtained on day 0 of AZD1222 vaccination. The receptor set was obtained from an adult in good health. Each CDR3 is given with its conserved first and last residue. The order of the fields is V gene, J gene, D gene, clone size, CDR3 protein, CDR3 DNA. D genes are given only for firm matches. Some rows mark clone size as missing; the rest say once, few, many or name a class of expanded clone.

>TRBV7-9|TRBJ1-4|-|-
CASSLGERTEKLFF
TGTGCCAGCAGCTTAGGAGAACGGACAGAAAAACTGTTTTTT
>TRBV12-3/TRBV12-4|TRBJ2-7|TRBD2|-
CASSSWGGREQYF
TGTGCCAGCAGCAGCTGGGGGGGAAGGGAGCAGTACTTC
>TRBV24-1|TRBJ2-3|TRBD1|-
CATSPQGMTDTQYF
TGTGCCACCAGTCCACAGGGGATGACAGATACGCAGTATTTT
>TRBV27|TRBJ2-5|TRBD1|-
CASSPNRDRVRETQYF
TGTGCCAGCAGTCCGAACCGGGACAGGGTAAGAGAGACCCAGTACTTC
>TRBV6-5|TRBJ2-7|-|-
CASSYSLLAPTYEQYF
TGTGCCAGCAGTTACTCGCTTCTAGCGCCGACCTACGAGCAGTACTTC
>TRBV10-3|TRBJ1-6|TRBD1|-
CAISPRQGESPLHF
TGTGCCATCAGCCCCCGACAGGGGGAATCACCCCTCCACTTT
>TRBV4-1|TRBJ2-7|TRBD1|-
CASSLRTGSYEQYF
TGCGCCAGCAGCTTACGGACAGGGAGCTACGAGCAGTACTTC
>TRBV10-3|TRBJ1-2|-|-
CAISPDTYYGYTF
TGTGCCATCAGTCCAGACACCTACTATGGCTACACCTTC
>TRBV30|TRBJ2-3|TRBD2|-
CAWSLQLAHTDTQYF
TGTGCCTGGAGTCTCCAACTAGCGCACACAGATACGCAGTATTTT
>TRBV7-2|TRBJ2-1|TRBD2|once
CASSPRTSGSYNEQFF
TGTGCCAGCAGCCCACGGACTAGCGGTTCCTACAATGAGCAGTTCTTC
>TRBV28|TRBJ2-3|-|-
CASSPLAGALGTHADTQYF
TGTGCCAGCAGTCCGCTGGCGGGAGCTTTGGGGACACACGCAGATACGCAGTATTTT
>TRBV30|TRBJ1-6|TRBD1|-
CAWTAGTDYSPLHF
TGTGCCTGGACCGCCGGGACAGATTATTCACCCCTCCACTTT
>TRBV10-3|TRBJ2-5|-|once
CASRPKGEDRQETQYF
TGTGCCAGCCGGCCGAAGGGAGAGGACAGACAAGAGACCCAGTACTTC
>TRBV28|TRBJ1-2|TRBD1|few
CASSRTGGNGYTF
TGTGCCAGCAGCCGGACAGGGGGCAATGGCTACACCTTC
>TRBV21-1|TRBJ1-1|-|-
CASSKHPRPRVTEAFF
TGTGCCAGCAGCAAACATCCCCGGCCGCGGGTCACTGAAGCTTTCTTT
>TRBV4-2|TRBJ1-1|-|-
CASSQAPVNTEAFF
TGTGCCAGCAGCCAAGCTCCAGTGAACACTGAAGCTTTCTTT
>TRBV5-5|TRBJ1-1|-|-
CASSLGLGEAFF
TGTGCCAGCAGCTTGGGGTTGGGTGAAGCTTTCTTT
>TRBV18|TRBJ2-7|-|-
CASSPNPYHEQYF
TGTGCCAGCTCACCAAATCCCTACCACGAGCAGTACTTC
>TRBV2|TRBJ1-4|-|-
CASHPGGYNEKLFF
TGTGCCAGCCACCCTGGGGGATATAATGAAAAACTGTTTTTT
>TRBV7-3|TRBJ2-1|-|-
CASSLSASSYNEQFF
TGTGCCAGCAGCTTATCCGCGAGCTCCTACAATGAGCAGTTCTTC
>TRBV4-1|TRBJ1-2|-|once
CASSPFAAGAISYGYTF
TGCGCCAGCAGCCCGTTCGCTGCAGGGGCGATTTCCTATGGCTACACCTTC
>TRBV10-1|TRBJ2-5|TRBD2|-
CASKASGDGGAQYF
TGCGCCAGCAAAGCTAGCGGAGACGGGGGGGCCCAGTACTTC